A selection of T cell receptor beta chains follows, all from one sample in a study of early T cells in non-severe SARS-CoV-2 infection. TCRdb recomputed calls from the 5' RACE reads with MiXCR, one row per CDR3 protein. The table lists about 49,000 distinct CDR3 sequences, 5.5% to 6.5% of them singletons. The sequencing used whole blood, collected at baseline. The receptors come from an adult who was a healthcare worker with PCR-confirmed SARS-CoV-2 infection or an uninfected control (not recorded which). CDR3s include the opening cysteine and the closing phenylalanine or tryptophan. The D gene is left open where the match is weak.

V: TRBV20-1; D: .; J: TRBJ2-7; CDR3: CSARDPRIAVHEQYF
V: TRBV29-1; D: TRBD1; J: TRBJ2-7; CDR3: CSVAQGMIYEQYF
V: TRBV27; D: TRBD1; J: TRBJ1-1; CDR3: CASIPSRGQGAGTEAFF
V: TRBV5-1; D: .; J: TRBJ2-3; CDR3: CASSLGVGGDAHTDTQYF
V: TRBV9; D: .; J: TRBJ2-6; CDR3: CASSVDARNPYSGANVLTF
V: TRBV18; D: TRBD1; J: TRBJ1-1; CDR3: CASSALPGGSNIKGTEAFF
V: TRBV29-1; D: .; J: TRBJ2-5; CDR3: CSVGWGETQYF
V: TRBV6-5; D: .; J: TRBJ1-5; CDR3: CASSYSSGQPQHF
V: TRBV6-6; D: .; J: TRBJ2-2; CDR3: CASSWGESGELFF
V: TRBV6-1; D: TRBD1; J: TRBJ2-5; CDR3: CASSARQGRGETQYF
V: TRBV29-1; D: .; J: TRBJ1-1; CDR3: CSARGPGTRAGTFF
V: TRBV12-3/TRBV12-4; D: .; J: TRBJ1-1; CDR3: CASSMAFTNTEAFF
V: TRBV10-3; D: TRBD1; J: TRBJ2-1; CDR3: CAIRMGQGNNEQFF
V: TRBV30; D: .; J: TRBJ1-1; CDR3: CAWSHDTEAFF
V: TRBV6-5; D: TRBD1; J: TRBJ1-1; CDR3: CASRGTGESEAFF
V: TRBV7-9; D: TRBD1; J: TRBJ2-7; CDR3: CASSFTRQGAYEQYF
V: TRBV7-9; D: .; J: TRBJ1-2; CDR3: CASSSRLNTNYGYTF